This T cell receptor (beta chain) was sequenced in a study of cytotoxic CD8 clonotypes in ibrutinib-treated CLL. The study, taken as a whole, reports: Public clonotypes occurred uncommonly; on treatment, they contracted or remained stable.

The table came from immunoSEQ multiplex PCR; TCRdb's copy has only in-frame clones and leaves some out. In the table there are roughly 180,000 clones, approximately 80% of which are singletons. There are a few counts of this clone. As yet, its antigen is unknown. Per germline, CDR1 SGHTA and CDR2 FQGNSA. V lost 8 bases and J lost 0, with 14 bases in between. The CDR3 is 15 residues long. The chain recombines TRBV7-2 with TRBJ1-3; D remains unclear. This sequence originates from a human donor with chronic lymphocytic leukemia. The specimen was PBMCs, collected after 24 months of ibrutinib treatment. This chain's CDR3 is CASGLALHSGNTIYF. The CDR3 nucleotides are TGTGCCAGCGGCCTGGCCCTCCACTCTGGAAACACCATATATTTT.